What follows is one T cell receptor beta chain and its context. The antigen is unknown. The record originates from a study of blood T cell dynamics during melanoma immunotherapy. Each bulk PBMC sample had around 380 ng DNA loaded. The protocol was immunoSEQ multiplex PCR, while the TCRdb copy is restricted to in-frame clones and leaves out a portion. This table has about 14,000 clones, approximately 90% appearing once. Study-level points and caveats: Disease-control patients' PBMC repertoires became either more clonal or more diverse at W3.

As to time point: pre-treatment baseline. Samples come from before therapy and from week 3 after the first blockade cycle. Specimen: blood, collected from a patient treated with checkpoint blockade. The receptor was derived from a human donor with melanoma.

CDR3 nucleotides: TGCGCCAGCAGCCCCAGACTCTCGGCGGACACTGAAGCTTTCTTT. It yields the protein CASSPRLSADTEAFF. V and J are TRBV4-3 and TRBJ1-1; D unclear. The length of the CDR3 is 15 residues. Germline V gene sequence: CDR1 LGHNA, CDR2 YSLEER. V shed 4 bases and J shed 3 bases, with 15 bases lying between them.